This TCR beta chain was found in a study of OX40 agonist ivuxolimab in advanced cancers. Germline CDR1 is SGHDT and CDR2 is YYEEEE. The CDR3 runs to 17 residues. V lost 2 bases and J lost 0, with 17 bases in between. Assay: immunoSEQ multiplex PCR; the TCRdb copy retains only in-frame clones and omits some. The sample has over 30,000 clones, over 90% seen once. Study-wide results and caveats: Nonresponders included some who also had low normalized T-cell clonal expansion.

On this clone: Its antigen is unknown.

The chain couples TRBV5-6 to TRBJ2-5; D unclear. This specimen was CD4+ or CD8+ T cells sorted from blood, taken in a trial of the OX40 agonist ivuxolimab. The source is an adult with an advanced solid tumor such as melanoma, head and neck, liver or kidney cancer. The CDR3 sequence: CASSFRGIARYQETQYF. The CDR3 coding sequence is TGTGCCAGCAGCTTTAGAGGAATAGCCAGGTACCAAGAGACCCAGTACTTC.